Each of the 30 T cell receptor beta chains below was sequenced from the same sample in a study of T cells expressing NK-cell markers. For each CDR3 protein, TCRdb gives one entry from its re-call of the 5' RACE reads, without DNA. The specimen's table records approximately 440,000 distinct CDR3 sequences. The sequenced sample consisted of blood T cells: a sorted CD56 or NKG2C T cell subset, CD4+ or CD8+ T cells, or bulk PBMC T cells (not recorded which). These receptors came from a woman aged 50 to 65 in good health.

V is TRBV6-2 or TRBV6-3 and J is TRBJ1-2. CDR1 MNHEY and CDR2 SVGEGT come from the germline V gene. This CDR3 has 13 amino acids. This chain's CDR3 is CASSRDLREGYTF.

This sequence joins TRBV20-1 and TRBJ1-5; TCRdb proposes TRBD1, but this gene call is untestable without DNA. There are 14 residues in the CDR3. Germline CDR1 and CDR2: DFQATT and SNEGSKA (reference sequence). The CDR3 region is CSARTGFGNQPQHF.

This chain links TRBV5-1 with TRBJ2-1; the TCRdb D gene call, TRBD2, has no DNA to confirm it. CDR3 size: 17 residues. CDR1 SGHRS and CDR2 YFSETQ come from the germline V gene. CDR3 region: CASSLAGASGMYNEQFF. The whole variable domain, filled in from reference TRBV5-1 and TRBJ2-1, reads KAGVTQTPRYLIKTRGQQVTLSCSPISGHRSVSWYQQTPGQGLQFLFEYFSETQRNKGNFPGRFSGRQFSNSRSEMNVSTLELGDSALYLCASSLAGASGMYNEQFFGPGTRLTVL.

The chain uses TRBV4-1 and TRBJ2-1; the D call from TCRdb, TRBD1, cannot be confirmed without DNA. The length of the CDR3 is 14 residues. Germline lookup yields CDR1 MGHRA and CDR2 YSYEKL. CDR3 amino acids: CASSQPRDRVEQFF.

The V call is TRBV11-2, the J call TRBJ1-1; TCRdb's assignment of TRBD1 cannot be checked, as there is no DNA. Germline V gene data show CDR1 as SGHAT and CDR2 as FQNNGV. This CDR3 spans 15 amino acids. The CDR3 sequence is CASSSGGGGNTEAFF.

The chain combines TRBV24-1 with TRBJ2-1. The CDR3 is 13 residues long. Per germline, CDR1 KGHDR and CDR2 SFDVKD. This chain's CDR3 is CATAESSYNEQFF.

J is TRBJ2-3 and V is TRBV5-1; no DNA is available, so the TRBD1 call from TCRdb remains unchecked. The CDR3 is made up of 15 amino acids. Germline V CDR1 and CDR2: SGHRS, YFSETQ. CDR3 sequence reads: CASSKRQASTDTQYF.

CDR3 sequence reads: CSAPLRGSYNEQFF. The V and J genes are TRBV20-1 and TRBJ2-1; TCRdb returns TRBD1, unconfirmable since there is no DNA. Per the germline V gene, CDR1 is DFQATT and CDR2 is SNEGSKA (reference sequence). This CDR3 region has 14 residues.

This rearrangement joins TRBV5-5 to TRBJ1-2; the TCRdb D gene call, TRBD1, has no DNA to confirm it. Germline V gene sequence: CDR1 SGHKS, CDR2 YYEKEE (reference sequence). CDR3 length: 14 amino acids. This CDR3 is CASSSLEGKNGYTF.

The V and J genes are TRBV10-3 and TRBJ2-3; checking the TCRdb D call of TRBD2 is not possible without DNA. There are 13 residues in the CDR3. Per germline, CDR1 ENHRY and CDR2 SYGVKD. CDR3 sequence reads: CAIRAGFTDTQYF.

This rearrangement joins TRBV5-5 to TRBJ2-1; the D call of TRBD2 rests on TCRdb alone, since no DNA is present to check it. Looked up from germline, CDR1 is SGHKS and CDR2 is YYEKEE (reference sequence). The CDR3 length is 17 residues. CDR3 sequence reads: CASSWDRGPRSYNEQFF. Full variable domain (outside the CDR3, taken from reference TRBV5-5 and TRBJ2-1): DAGVTQSPTHLIKTRGQQVTLRCSPISGHKSVSWYQQVLGQGPQFIFQYYEKEERGRGNFPDRFSARQFPNYSSELNVNALLLGDSALYLCASSWDRGPRSYNEQFFGPGTRLTVL.

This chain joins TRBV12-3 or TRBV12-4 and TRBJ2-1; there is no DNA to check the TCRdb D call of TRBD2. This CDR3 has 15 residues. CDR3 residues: CASSKPGLPQHEQFF.

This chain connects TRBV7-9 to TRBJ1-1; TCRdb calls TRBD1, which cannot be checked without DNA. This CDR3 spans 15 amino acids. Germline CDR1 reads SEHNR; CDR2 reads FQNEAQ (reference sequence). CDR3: CASSSLGGRKTEAFF.

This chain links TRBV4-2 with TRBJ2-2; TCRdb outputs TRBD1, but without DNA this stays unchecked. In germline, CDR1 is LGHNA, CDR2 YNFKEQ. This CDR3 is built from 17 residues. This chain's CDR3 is CASSQEVSGGETGELFF.

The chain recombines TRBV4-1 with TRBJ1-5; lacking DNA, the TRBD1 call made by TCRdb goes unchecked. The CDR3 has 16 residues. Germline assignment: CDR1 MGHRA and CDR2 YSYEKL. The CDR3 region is CASSQEVTVQNQPQHF.

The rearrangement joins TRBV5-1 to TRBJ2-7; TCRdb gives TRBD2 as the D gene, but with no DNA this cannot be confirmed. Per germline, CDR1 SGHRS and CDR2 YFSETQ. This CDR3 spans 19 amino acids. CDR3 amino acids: CASSALGTSGVKGPYEQYF.

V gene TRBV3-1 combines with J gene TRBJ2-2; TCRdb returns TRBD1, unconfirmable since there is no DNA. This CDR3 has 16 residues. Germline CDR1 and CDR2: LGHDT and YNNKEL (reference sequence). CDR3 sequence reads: CASSHTGLWNTGELFF.

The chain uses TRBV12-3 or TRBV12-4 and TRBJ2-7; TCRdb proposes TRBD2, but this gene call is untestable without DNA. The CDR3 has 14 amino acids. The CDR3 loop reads CASSSGIPPYEQYF.

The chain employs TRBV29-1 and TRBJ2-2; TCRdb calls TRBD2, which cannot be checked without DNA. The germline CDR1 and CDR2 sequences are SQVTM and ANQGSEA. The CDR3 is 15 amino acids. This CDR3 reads CSVGKSGRATGELFF.

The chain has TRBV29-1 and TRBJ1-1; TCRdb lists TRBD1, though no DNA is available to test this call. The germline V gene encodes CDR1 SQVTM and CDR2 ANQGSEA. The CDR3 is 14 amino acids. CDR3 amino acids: CSPSGLRGAGEAFF.

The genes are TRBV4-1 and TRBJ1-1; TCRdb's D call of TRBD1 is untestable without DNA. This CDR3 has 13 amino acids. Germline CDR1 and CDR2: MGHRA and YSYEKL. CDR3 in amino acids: CASSQGQGFFVFF.

The CDR3 loop reads CASSDRGSNYGYTF. The chain carries TRBV6-2 or TRBV6-3 and TRBJ1-2; the TCRdb call, TRBD1, lacks DNA for checking. Germline V gives CDR1 MNHEY, CDR2 SVGEGT. The CDR3 is 14 residues long.

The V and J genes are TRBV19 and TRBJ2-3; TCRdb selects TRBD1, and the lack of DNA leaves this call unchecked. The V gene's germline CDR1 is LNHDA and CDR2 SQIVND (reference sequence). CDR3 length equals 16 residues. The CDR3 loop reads CASSITGGTGTDTQYF. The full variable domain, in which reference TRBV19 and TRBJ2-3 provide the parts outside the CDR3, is DGGITQSPKYLFRKEGQNVTLSCEQNLNHDAMYWYRQDPGQGLRLIYYSQIVNDFQKGDIAEGYSVSREKKESFPLTVTSAQKNPTAFYLCASSITGGTGTDTQYFGPGTRLTVL.

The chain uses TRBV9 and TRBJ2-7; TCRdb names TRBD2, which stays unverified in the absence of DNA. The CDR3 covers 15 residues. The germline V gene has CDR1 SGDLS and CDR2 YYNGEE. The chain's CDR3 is CASSPGLAEAYEQYF. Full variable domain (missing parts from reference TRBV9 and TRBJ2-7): DSGVTQTPKHLITATGQRVTLRCSPRSGDLSVYWYQQSLDQGLQFLIQYYNGEERAKGNILERFSAQQFPDLHSELNLSSLELGDSALYFCASSPGLAEAYEQYFGPGTRLTVT.

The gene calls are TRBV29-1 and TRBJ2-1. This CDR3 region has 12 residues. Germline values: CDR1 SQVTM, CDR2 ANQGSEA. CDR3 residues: CSVGGLLNEQFF.

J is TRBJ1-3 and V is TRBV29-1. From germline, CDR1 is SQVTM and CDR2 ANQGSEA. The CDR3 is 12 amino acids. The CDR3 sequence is CSHKGAGNTIYF.

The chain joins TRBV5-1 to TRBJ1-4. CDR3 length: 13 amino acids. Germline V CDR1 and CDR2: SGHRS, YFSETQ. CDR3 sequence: CASSRDPNEKLFF.

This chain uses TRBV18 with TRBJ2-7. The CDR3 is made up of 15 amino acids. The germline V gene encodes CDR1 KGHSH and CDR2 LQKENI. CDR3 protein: CASSPQDGGSYEQYF. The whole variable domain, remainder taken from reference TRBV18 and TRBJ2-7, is NAGVMQNPRHLVRRRGQEARLRCSPMKGHSHVYWYRQLPEEGLKFMVYLQKENIIDESGMPKERFSAEFPKEGPSILRIQQVVRGDSAAYFCASSPQDGGSYEQYFGPGTRLTVT.

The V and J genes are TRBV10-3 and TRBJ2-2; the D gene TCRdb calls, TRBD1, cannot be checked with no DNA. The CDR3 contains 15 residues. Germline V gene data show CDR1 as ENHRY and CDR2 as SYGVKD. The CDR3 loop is CAISEKQGQTGELFF.

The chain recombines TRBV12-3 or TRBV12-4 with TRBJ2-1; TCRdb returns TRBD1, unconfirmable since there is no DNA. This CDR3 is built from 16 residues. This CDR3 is CASSALTGRKANEQFF.